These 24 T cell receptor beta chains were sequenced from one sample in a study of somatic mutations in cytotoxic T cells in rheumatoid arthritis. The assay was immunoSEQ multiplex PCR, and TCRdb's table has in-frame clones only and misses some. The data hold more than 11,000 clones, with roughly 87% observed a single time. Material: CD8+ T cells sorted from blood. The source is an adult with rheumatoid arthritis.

The CDR3 reads CASSFEAGELFF. CDR3 in DNA: TGTGCCAGCAGTTTCGAGGCCGGGGAGCTGTTTTTT. The gene calls are TRBV27 and TRBJ2-2; D is unclear. Germline V lookup: CDR1 MNHEY, CDR2 SMNVEV (reference sequence). With 3 bases removed from V and 6 bases from J, the gap between germline ends came to 5 bases. CDR3 length equals 12 residues.

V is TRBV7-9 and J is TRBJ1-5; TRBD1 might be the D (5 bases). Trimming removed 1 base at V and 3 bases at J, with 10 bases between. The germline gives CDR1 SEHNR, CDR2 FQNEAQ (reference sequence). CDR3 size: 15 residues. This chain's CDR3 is CASSLGQGNNQPQHF. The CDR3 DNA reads TGTGCCAGCAGCTTAGGGCAGGGAAACAATCAGCCCCAGCATTTT.

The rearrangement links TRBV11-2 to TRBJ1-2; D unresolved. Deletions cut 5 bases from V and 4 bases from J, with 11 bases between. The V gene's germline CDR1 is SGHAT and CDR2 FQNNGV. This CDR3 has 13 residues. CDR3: CASSPGGFYGYTF. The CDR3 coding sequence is TGTGCCAGCAGCCCAGGAGGATTCTATGGCTACACCTTC.

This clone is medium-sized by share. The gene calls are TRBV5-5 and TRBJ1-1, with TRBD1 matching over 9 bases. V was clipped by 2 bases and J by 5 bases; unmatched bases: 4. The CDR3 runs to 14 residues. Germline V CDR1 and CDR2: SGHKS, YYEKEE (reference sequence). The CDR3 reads CASSFLGQGTEAFF. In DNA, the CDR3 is TGTGCCAGCAGCTTTCTTGGACAGGGGACTGAAGCTTTCTTT. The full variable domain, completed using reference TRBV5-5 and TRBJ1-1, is DAGVTQSPTHLIKTRGQQVTLRCSPISGHKSVSWYQQVLGQGPQFIFQYYEKEERGRGNFPDRFSARQFPNYSSELNVNALLLGDSALYLCASSFLGQGTEAFFGQGTRLTVV.

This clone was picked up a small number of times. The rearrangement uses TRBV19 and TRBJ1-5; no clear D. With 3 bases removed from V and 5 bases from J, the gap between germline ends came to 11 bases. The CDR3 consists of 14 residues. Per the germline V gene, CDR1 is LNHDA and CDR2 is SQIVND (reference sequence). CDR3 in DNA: TGTGCCAGTAGTATCGGGGTCAACCATCAGCCCCAGCATTTT. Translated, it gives CASSIGVNHQPQHF.

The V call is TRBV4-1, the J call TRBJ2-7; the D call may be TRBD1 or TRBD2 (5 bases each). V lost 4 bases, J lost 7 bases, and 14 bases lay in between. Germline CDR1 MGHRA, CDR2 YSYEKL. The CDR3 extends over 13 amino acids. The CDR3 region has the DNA TGCGCCAGCAGCCGGACCACGGGGCAAGAGCAGTACTTC. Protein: CASSRTTGQEQYF.

This CDR3 reads CASSRDRGYNEQFF. For the CDR3, the DNA is TGTGCCAGCAGCCGGGACAGGGGCTACAATGAGCAGTTCTTC. This chain joins TRBV9 and TRBJ2-1; TRBD1 matches 10 bases. The ends lost 4 bases at V and 3 bases at J; junction bases unmatched: 1. Per germline, CDR1 SGDLS and CDR2 YYNGEE. This CDR3 is built from 14 residues. Filled out from reference TRBV9 and TRBJ2-1, the complete variable domain reads DSGVTQTPKHLITATGQRVTLRCSPRSGDLSVYWYQQSLDQGLQFLIQYYNGEERAKGNILERFSAQQFPDLHSELNLSSLELGDSALYFCASSRDRGYNEQFFGPGTRLTVL.

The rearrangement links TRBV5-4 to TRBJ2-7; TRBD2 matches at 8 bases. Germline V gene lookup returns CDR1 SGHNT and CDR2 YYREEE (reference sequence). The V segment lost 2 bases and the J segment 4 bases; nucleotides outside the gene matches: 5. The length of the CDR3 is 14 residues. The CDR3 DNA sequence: TGTGCCAGCAGCTTTAGTGCGGGGGGATACGAGCAGTACTTC. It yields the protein CASSFSAGGYEQYF.

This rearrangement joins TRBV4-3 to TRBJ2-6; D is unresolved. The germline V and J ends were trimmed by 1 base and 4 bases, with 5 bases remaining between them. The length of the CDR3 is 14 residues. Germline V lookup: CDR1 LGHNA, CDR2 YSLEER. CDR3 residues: CASSQGVGANVLTF. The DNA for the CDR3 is TGCGCCAGCAGCCAAGGGGTCGGGGCCAACGTCCTGACTTTC.

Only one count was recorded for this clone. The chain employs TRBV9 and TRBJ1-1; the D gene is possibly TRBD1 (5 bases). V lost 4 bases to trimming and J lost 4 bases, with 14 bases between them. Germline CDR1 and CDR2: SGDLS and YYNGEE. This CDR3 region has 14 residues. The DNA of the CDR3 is TGTGCCAGCAGCTCCCGACAGAACCCCACTGAAGCTTTCTTT. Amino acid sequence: CASSSRQNPTEAFF.

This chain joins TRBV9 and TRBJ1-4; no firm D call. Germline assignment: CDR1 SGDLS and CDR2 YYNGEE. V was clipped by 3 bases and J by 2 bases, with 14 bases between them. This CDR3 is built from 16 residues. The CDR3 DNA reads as TGTGCCAGCAGCGCAGGCCCGGGTACCACTAATGAAAAACTGTTTTTT. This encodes CASSAGPGTTNEKLFF.

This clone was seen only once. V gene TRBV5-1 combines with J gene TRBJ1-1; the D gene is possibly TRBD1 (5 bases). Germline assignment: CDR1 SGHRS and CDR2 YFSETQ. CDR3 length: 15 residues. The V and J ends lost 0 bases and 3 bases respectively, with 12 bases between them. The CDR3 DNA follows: TGCGCCAGCAGCTTGGGCAGGGTGGTGGACACTGAAGCTTTCTTT. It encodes CASSLGRVVDTEAFF.

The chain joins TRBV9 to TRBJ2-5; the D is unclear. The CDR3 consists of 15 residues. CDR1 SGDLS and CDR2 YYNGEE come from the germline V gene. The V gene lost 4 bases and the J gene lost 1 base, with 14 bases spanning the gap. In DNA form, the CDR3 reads TGTGCCAGCAGCCGAACCCAAGGTACCCAAGAGACCCAGTACTTC. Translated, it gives CASSRTQGTQETQYF.

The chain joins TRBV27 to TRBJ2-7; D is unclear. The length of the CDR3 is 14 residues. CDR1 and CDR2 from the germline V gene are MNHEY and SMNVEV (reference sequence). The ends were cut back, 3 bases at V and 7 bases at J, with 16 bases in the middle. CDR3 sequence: CASSLNGPRVEQYF. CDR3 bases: TGTGCCAGCAGTTTGAATGGGCCAAGGGTTGAGCAGTACTTC.

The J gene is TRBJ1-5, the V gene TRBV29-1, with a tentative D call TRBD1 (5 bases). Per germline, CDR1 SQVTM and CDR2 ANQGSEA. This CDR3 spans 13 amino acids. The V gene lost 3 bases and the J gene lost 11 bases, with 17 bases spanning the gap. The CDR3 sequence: CSVDVMGVAAQHF. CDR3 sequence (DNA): TGCAGCGTTGATGTGATGGGGGTGGCAGCCCAGCATTTT.

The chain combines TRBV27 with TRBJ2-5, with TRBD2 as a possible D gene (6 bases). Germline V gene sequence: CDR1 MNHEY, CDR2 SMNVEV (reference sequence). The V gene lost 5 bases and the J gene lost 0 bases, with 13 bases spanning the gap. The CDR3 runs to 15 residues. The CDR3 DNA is TGTGCCAGCAGTCTCCGTAGCGGAAACCAAGAGACCCAGTACTTC. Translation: CASSLRSGNQETQYF.

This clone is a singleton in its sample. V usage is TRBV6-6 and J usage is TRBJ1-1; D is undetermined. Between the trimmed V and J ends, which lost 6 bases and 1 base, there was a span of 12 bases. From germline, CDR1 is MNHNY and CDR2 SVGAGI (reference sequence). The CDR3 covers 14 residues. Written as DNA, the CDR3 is TGTGCCAGCAGACCAACAGCGGGGAACACTGAAGCTTTCTTT. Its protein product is CASRPTAGNTEAFF.

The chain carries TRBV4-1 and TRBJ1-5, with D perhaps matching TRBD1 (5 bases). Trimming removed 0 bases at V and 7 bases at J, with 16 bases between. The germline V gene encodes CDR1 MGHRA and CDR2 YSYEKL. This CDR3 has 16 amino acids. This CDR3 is CASSQEDSQGGQPQHF. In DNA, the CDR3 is TGCGCCAGCAGCCAAGAAGATTCCCAGGGTGGACAGCCCCAGCATTTT.

The CDR3 is CAWRIRDSRDPFYGYTF. The CDR3 DNA reads as TGTGCCTGGAGAATCCGGGACAGCCGAGACCCTTTCTATGGCTACACCTTC. The rearrangement uses TRBV30 and TRBJ1-2, with 7 bases matching TRBD1. Germline V lookup: CDR1 GTSNPN, CDR2 SVGIG (reference sequence). V shed 3 bases, J shed 4 bases, and the junction held 17 bases outside the gene matches. This CDR3 is 17 amino acids long. The complete variable domain, with remaining parts taken from reference TRBV30 and TRBJ1-2, reads SQTIHQWPATLVQPVGSPLSLECTVEGTSNPNLYWYRQAAGRGLQLLFYSVGIGQISSEVPQNLSASRPQDRQFILSSKKLLLSDSGFYLCAWRIRDSRDPFYGYTFGSGTRLTVV.

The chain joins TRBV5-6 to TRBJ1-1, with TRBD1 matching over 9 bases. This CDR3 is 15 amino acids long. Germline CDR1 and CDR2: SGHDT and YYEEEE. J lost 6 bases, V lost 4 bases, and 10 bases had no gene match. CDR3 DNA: TGTGCCAGCAGCCCGGGACAGGGTATGGAGGCTGAAGCTTTCTTT. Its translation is CASSPGQGMEAEAFF.

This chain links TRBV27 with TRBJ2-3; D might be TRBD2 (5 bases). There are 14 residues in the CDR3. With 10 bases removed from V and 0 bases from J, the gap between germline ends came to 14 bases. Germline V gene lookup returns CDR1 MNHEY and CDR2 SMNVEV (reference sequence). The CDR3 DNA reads TGTGCCACTGCCCCGGAGCGGAGCACAGATACGCAGTATTTT. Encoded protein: CATAPERSTDTQYF.

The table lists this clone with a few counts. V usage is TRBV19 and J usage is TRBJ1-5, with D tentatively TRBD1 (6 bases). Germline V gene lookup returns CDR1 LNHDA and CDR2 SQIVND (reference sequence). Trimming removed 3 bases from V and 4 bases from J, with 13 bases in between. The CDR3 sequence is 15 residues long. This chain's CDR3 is CASSILDSLNQPQHF. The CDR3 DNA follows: TGTGCCAGTAGTATCTTGGACAGCCTGAATCAGCCCCAGCATTTT.

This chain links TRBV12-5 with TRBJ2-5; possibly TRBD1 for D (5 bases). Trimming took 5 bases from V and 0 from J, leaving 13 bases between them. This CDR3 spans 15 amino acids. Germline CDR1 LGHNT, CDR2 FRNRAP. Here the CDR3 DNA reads TGTGCTAGTGGTAGCGACAGTGACTACCAAGAGACCCAGTACTTC. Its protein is CASGSDSDYQETQYF.

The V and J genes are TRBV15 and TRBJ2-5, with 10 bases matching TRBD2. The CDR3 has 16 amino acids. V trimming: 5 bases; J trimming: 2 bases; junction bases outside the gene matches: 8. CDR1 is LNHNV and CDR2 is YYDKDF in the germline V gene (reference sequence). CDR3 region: CATSRRASGGQETQYF. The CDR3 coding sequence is TGTGCCACCAGCCGTCGAGCTAGCGGGGGTCAAGAGACCCAGTACTTC.